One sample yielded the 27 T cell receptor beta chains listed below, sequenced in a study of T cells after yellow fever vaccination. TCRdb independently ran MiXCR on the 5' RACE reads; one entry per CDR3 protein. The table has roughly 500,000 distinct CDR3 sequences, 15% to 20% seen once. The sample in question was PBMCs, obtained 15 days after the yellow fever booster vaccination. Receptors originate from a man aged 30-40 years who received the YFV17D yellow fever vaccine.

This clonotype came up a few times. V gene TRBV20-1 combines with J gene TRBJ2-1; TRBD2 might be the D (6 bases). Germline V gene data show CDR1 as DFQATT and CDR2 as SNEGSKA (reference sequence). The CDR3 loop spans 15 amino acids. V was clipped by 3 bases and J by 4 bases, with 16 bases between them. The CDR3 sequence: CSASGGGRPYNEQFF. DNA of the CDR3: TGCAGTGCTAGTGGAGGTGGGAGGCCTTACAATGAGCAGTTCTTC.

The chain uses TRBV7-9 and TRBJ2-1; no clear D. CDR3 length: 15 residues. From germline, CDR1 is SEHNR and CDR2 FQNEAQ (reference sequence). The V and J ends lost 6 bases and 0 bases respectively, with 12 bases between them. CDR3: CASSFRQVSYNEQFF. CDR3 DNA: TGTGCCAGCAGTTTTAGACAAGTCTCCTACAATGAGCAGTTCTTC.

This clonotype turned up a few times. V usage is TRBV10-3 and J usage is TRBJ1-1; no clear D gene. Deletions cut 0 bases from V and 7 bases from J, with 12 bases between. Germline V gene lookup returns CDR1 ENHRY and CDR2 SYGVKD. The CDR3 contains 14 residues. The chain's CDR3 is CAISESSAKGEAFF. The CDR3 nucleotides read TGTGCCATCAGTGAGTCATCAGCGAAGGGTGAAGCTTTCTTT.

The gene calls are TRBV7-2 and TRBJ2-3, with a weak D call TRBD2 (5 bases). The CDR3 contains 17 residues. Germline values: CDR1 SGHTA, CDR2 FQGNSA. Trimming pared 5 bases from V and 3 bases from J, leaving 21 bases between. The CDR3 protein is CASSPGLGVMGTDTQYF. CDR3 DNA: TGTGCCAGCAGCCCCGGACTCGGCGTGATGGGTACAGATACGCAGTATTTT.

The V gene is TRBV5-4, the J gene TRBJ2-7, with 12 bases fitting TRBD1. The CDR3 totals 19 residues. Germline CDR1 and CDR2: SGHNT and YYREEE (reference sequence). Trimming at V came to 1 base and at J to 4 bases, leaving 15 bases not matched to a gene. The CDR3 bases are TGTGCCAGCAGCTTGTGGGGAGCAACCGGGACAGGGGGCGAGTACGAGCAGTACTTC. This gives the protein CASSLWGATGTGGEYEQYF.

The rearrangement uses TRBV7-6 and TRBJ2-7, with TRBD2 as a possible D gene (6 bases). Germline V gives CDR1 SGHVS, CDR2 FNYEAQ. Trimming shortened V by 5 bases and J by 2 bases, and 19 bases separated the two germline ends. The CDR3 is made up of 16 amino acids. In DNA form, the CDR3 reads TGTGCCAGCAGCCGTTGGGGGGAAGAAGATCCCTACGAGCAGTACTTC. As protein: CASSRWGEEDPYEQYF.

The V call is TRBV9, the J call TRBJ2-2; D is unresolved. Germline values: CDR1 SGDLS, CDR2 YYNGEE. The V gene lost 3 bases and the J gene lost 3 bases, with 15 bases spanning the gap. The CDR3 is 16 residues long. This chain's CDR3 is CASSGKGTGYTGELFF. The DNA of the CDR3 is TGTGCCAGCAGCGGCAAGGGCACGGGTTACACCGGGGAGCTGTTTTTT. Based on the CDR3 plus reference TRBV9 and TRBJ2-2, the full variable domain is DSGVTQTPKHLITATGQRVTLRCSPRSGDLSVYWYQQSLDQGLQFLIQYYNGEERAKGNILERFSAQQFPDLHSELNLSSLELGDSALYFCASSGKGTGYTGELFFGEGSRLTVL.

This clonotype showed up just a few times. J is TRBJ1-1 and V is TRBV27; 11 bases match TRBD1. This CDR3 has 15 amino acids. V gave up 5 bases and J gave up 5 bases; unmatched junction bases: 7. Germline V gene data show CDR1 as MNHEY and CDR2 as SMNVEV (reference sequence). The CDR3 bases are TGTGCCAGCAGTGCAGGACAGGGGGCGAGAACTGAAGCTTTCTTT. Translated: CASSAGQGARTEAFF.

This rearrangement joins TRBV20-1 to TRBJ2-3, with a possible D match to TRBD2 (5 bases). CDR1 DFQATT and CDR2 SNEGSKA come from the germline V gene (reference sequence). Trimming pared 4 bases from V and 1 base from J, leaving 6 bases between. The CDR3 sequence is 12 residues long. The CDR3 DNA reads as TGCAGTGCTAATAGCGGCACAGATACGCAGTATTTT. Protein: CSANSGTDTQYF.

The chain has TRBV6-5 and TRBJ2-1; unclear D gene. CDR1 is MNHEY, CDR2 SVGAGI, per germline. Trimming left V 3 bases short and J 6 bases short, with 3 bases between. The CDR3 is 11 amino acids. The CDR3 nucleotides are TGTGCCAGCAGTTATTTCAATGAGCAGTTCTTC. Protein: CASSYFNEQFF.

Only a few counts were recorded for this clonotype. The chain joins TRBV4-2 to TRBJ2-1; D is tentatively TRBD1 or TRBD2 (6 bases each). The V gene lost 1 base and the J gene lost 4 bases, with 11 bases spanning the gap. CDR3 length: 15 amino acids. Germline CDR1 LGHNA, CDR2 YNFKEQ. The CDR3 region is CASSQAGASYNEQFF. CDR3 DNA: TGTGCCAGCAGCCAAGCGGGGGCCTCGTACAATGAGCAGTTCTTC.

This clonotype was observed once. The chain links TRBV20-1 to TRBJ2-7, with 10 bases lining up with TRBD2. The J segment lost 2 bases and the V segment lost 6 bases, leaving 4 bases of the junction unmatched. The CDR3 consists of 13 residues. Per germline, CDR1 DFQATT and CDR2 SNEGSKA (reference sequence). CDR3 DNA sequence: TGCAGTGCAGAACTAGCGGGGACCTACGAGCAGTACTTC. As protein: CSAELAGTYEQYF.

The rearrangement uses TRBV5-4 and TRBJ2-7; TRBD1 matches 7 bases. With 3 bases clipped from V and 2 bases from J, the junction kept 14 bases outside the gene matches. CDR1 and CDR2 (germline): SGHNT, YYREEE (reference sequence). The CDR3 has 17 amino acids. As DNA, the CDR3 is TGTGCCAGCAGCTGGGGTCGAGGGGGCGACTTGACCTACGAGCAGTACTTC. Its protein product is CASSWGRGGDLTYEQYF. The complete variable domain, with remaining parts taken from reference TRBV5-4 and TRBJ2-7, reads ETGVTQSPTHLIKTRGQQVTLRCSSQSGHNTVSWYQQALGQGPQFIFQYYREEENGRGNFPPRFSGLQFPNYSSELNVNALELDDSALYLCASSWGRGGDLTYEQYFGPGTRLTVT.

With respect to this clonotype: One junction end disagrees with the germline gene, perhaps due to a read error. The V gene is TRBV29-1, the J gene TRBJ1-2, with 8 bases lining up with TRBD1. The CDR3 has 15 amino acids. Germline-derived CDR1 and CDR2 are SQVTM and ANQGSEA. CDR3 DNA: TGCAGCGTTGAAGATTTCGGGACAGGAGATATTGGCTACGCCTTC. Translation gives CSVEDFGTGDIGYAF.

The genes are TRBV20-1 and TRBJ2-7, with TRBD1 matching over 11 bases. The CDR3 runs to 15 residues. CDR1 and CDR2 (germline): DFQATT, SNEGSKA (reference sequence). The V gene end was trimmed by 6 bases and the J gene end by 4 bases; junction bases not matched to a gene: 11. The DNA for the CDR3 is TGCAGTGCCCCAGGATCCGGGACAGGGGGATACGAGCAGTACTTC. This translates into CSAPGSGTGGYEQYF.

The V and J genes are TRBV7-3 and TRBJ2-6, with no clear D. The CDR3 runs to 16 residues. Germline-derived CDR1 and CDR2 are SGHTA and FQGTGA. Between the trimmed V and J ends, which lost 4 bases and 0 bases, there was a span of 10 bases. CDR3 loop: CASSSPRPSGANVLTF. The DNA for the CDR3 is TGTGCCAGCAGCTCCCCGAGACCCTCTGGGGCCAACGTCCTGACTTTC.

The sample holds a few counts of this clonotype. The rearrangement joins TRBV15 to TRBJ2-5, with TRBD2 as a possible D gene (5 bases). CDR1 LNHNV and CDR2 YYDKDF come from the germline V gene (reference sequence). With 5 bases removed from V and 5 bases from J, the gap between germline ends came to 15 bases. This CDR3 is 14 amino acids long. The DNA of the CDR3 is TGTGCCACCAGCCCCGACTACTCACGGGAGACCCAGTACTTC. Amino acid sequence: CATSPDYSRETQYF. Supplemented by reference TRBV15 and TRBJ2-5, the full variable domain reads DAMVIQNPRYQVTQFGKPVTLSCSQTLNHNVMYWYQQKSSQAPKLLFHYYDKDFNNEADTPDNFQSRRPNTSFCFLDIRSPGLGDTAMYLCATSPDYSRETQYFGPGTRLLVL.

This clonotype was picked up a small number of times. The gene calls are TRBV20-1 and TRBJ2-1; TRBD2 aligns across 10 bases. The CDR3 length is 14 residues. The ends lost 1 base at V and 4 bases at J; junction bases unmatched: 1. Germline V CDR1 and CDR2: DFQATT, SNEGSKA (reference sequence). The CDR3 sequence: CSARVAGGYNEQFF. DNA of the CDR3: TGCAGTGCTAGAGTAGCGGGAGGTTACAATGAGCAGTTCTTC.

This clonotype was counted a few times. The genes are TRBV3-1 and TRBJ2-7, with 9 bases aligning to TRBD2. Germline CDR1 and CDR2: LGHDT and YNNKEL (reference sequence). Losses at the gene ends were 3 bases for V and 3 bases for J; bases not matched to a gene: 9. The CDR3 loop spans 16 amino acids. This chain's CDR3 is CASSHSIAGDNYEQYF. CDR3 nucleotide sequence: TGTGCCAGCAGCCACTCCATAGCGGGAGACAACTACGAGCAGTACTTC.

Many counts were recorded for this clonotype. The J gene is TRBJ1-6, the V gene TRBV6-6; no clear D gene. Trimming removed 6 bases at V and 8 bases at J, with 32 bases between. Germline CDR1 and CDR2: MNHNY and SVGAGI (reference sequence). The CDR3 contains 20 residues. CDR3 sequence: CASRKSPPLWEVGGDSPLHF. For the CDR3, the DNA is TGTGCCAGCAGGAAAAGCCCCCCACTCTGGGAGGTAGGAGGCGATTCACCCCTCCACTTT.

This clonotype has more than one count but fewer than ten. The chain employs TRBV6-1 and TRBJ2-7, with D unclear. Germline CDR1 MNHNS, CDR2 SASEGT. The germline V and J ends were trimmed by 2 bases and 9 bases, with 14 bases remaining between them. The CDR3 is made up of 13 amino acids. The CDR3 loop is CASSESPVLGQYF. Here the CDR3 DNA reads TGTGCCAGCAGTGAATCCCCGGTTCTAGGGCAGTACTTC.

This chain joins TRBV14 and TRBJ2-7; D is unclear. The ends were cut back, 4 bases at V and 3 bases at J, with 10 bases in the middle. CDR1 and CDR2 from the germline V gene are SGHDN and FVKESK. CDR3 size: 13 residues. This CDR3 reads CASSPFYSYEQYF. Here the CDR3 DNA reads TGTGCCAGCAGCCCTTTTTACAGCTACGAGCAGTACTTC.

The chain uses TRBV7-2 and TRBJ2-3, with 8 bases fitting TRBD2. The CDR3 covers 17 residues. The germline CDR1 and CDR2 sequences are SGHTA and FQGNSA. Trimming cost V 3 bases and J 6 bases; bases outside gene matches: 14. The CDR3 DNA reads TGTGCCAGCAGCTTTCTCCCCAGCGGGGGACGGTCGGATACGCAGTATTTT. Translation gives CASSFLPSGGRSDTQYF. The entire variable domain, with the rest obtained from reference TRBV7-2 and TRBJ2-3, is as follows: GAGVSQSPSNKVTEKGKDVELRCDPISGHTALYWYRQSLGQGLEFLIYFQGNSAPDKSGLPSDRFSAERTGGSVSTLTIQRTQQEDSAVYLCASSFLPSGGRSDTQYFGPGTRLTVL.

The CDR3 DNA follows: TGCAGTGCTAGAGATTCAACACAAAGTCTATATGGCTACACCTTC. It translates to CSARDSTQSLYGYTF. The chain is built from TRBV20-1 and TRBJ1-2; D not resolved. The CDR3 has 15 amino acids. The V gene lost 0 bases and the J gene lost 5 bases, with 16 bases spanning the gap. Germline assignment: CDR1 DFQATT and CDR2 SNEGSKA (reference sequence).

This rearrangement joins TRBV7-2 to TRBJ2-2; D unresolved. Germline V gene sequence: CDR1 SGHTA, CDR2 FQGNSA. Trimming pared 6 bases from V and 4 bases from J, leaving 9 bases between. The CDR3 sequence is 13 residues long. CDR3 sequence reads: CASSNVRTGELFF. In DNA form, the CDR3 reads TGTGCCAGCAGTAATGTACGCACCGGGGAGCTGTTTTTT.

This clonotype was counted between two and nine times. The J gene is TRBJ2-7, the V gene TRBV29-1; D perhaps matches TRBD2 (6 bases). CDR1 is SQVTM and CDR2 is ANQGSEA in the germline V gene. V was pared by 6 bases and J by 2 bases, with 11 bases between. This CDR3 region has 12 residues. CDR3 residues: CSVGGPTYEQYF. The CDR3, as DNA: TGCAGCGTGGGGGGACCTACCTACGAGCAGTACTTC.

The rearrangement uses TRBV28 and TRBJ2-3; D is uncertain. Germline V gives CDR1 MDHEN, CDR2 SYDVKM. The CDR3 has 15 residues. Trimming took off 4 bases at V and 1 base at J, with 12 bases between the two ends. CDR3 sequence reads: CASSSNRDRTDTQYF. The CDR3 nucleotides are TGTGCCAGCAGTTCTAACAGAGACCGCACAGATACGCAGTATTTT.